This entry lists 17 T cell receptor beta chains sequenced from one sample in a study of cytomegalovirus exposure and HLA in healthy donors. Primers for the PCR totalled 60 Vbeta and 13 Jbeta. Measured with immunoSEQ multiplex PCR; TCRdb has only the in-frame clones, and not every one. The sample holds about 43,000 clones; around two thirds are singletons and the top ten take 8% to 9.5%. The sample consisted of PBMCs. The receptor set was obtained from a human donor in good health.

In this sample, this clone turned up a few times. The chain couples TRBV7-2 to TRBJ2-1; D may be TRBD1 (5 bases). Germline V gene lookup returns CDR1 SGHTA and CDR2 FQGNSA. Trimming pared 6 bases from V and 1 base from J, leaving 13 bases between. This CDR3 contains 15 residues. The CDR3 region is CASSFQGGSYNEQFF. In nucleotides, the CDR3 is TGTGCCAGCAGTTTTCAGGGTGGGTCCTACAATGAGCAGTTCTTC.

The V gene is TRBV10-3, the J gene TRBJ1-4; D remains unclear. V was trimmed by 10 bases and J by 7 bases, leaving 16 bases between them. The CDR3 contains 13 residues. The germline V gene encodes CDR1 ENHRY and CDR2 SYGVKD. CDR3 protein: CATRSPGVEKLFF. The CDR3, as DNA: TGTGCCACTCGTTCCCCGGGAGTTGAAAAACTGTTTTTT.

V and J are TRBV2 and TRBJ1-2; D unresolved. The CDR3 covers 15 residues. V was clipped by 0 bases and J by 0 bases, with 8 bases between them. From germline, CDR1 is SNHLY and CDR2 FYNNEI. The CDR3 sequence is CASSEAGRTNYGYTF. The DNA for the CDR3 is TGTGCCAGCAGTGAAGCTGGCAGAACTAACTATGGCTACACCTTC.

The V gene is TRBV6-6, the J gene TRBJ1-5, with 8 bases identical to TRBD1. The germline CDR1 and CDR2 sequences are MNHNY and SVGAGI (reference sequence). The CDR3 length is 16 residues. V lost 0 bases, J lost 7 bases, and 8 bases stayed unmatched. CDR3 in DNA: TGTGCCAGCAGTTACTCGAGTGGACAGGGAGGACAGCCCCAGCATTTT. As protein: CASSYSSGQGGQPQHF.

This chain joins TRBV25-1 and TRBJ2-3; tentatively, D is TRBD2 (7 bases). Germline CDR1 reads MGHDK; CDR2 reads SYGVNS. V gave up 6 bases and J gave up 5 bases, with 18 bases separating them. The CDR3 extends over 15 amino acids. The CDR3: CASSLGGARGDTQYF. CDR3 DNA: TGTGCCAGCAGCCTTGGGGGGGCCAGGGGAGATACGCAGTATTTT.

The chain carries TRBV5-4 and TRBJ1-2; 7 positions agree with TRBD1. The trim removed 2 bases at V and 0 bases at J, leaving 4 bases unmatched. Germline CDR1 SGHNT, CDR2 YYREEE (reference sequence). The CDR3 has 15 residues. The CDR3 nucleotides read TGTGCCAGCAGCTTTATGGACAGGACTAACTATGGCTACACCTTC. It specifies CASSFMDRTNYGYTF.

This clone was found a few times. This chain connects TRBV5-1 to TRBJ1-2; 9 bases fit TRBD1. Germline values: CDR1 SGHRS, CDR2 YFSETQ. This CDR3 has 15 residues. The V and J ends lost 3 bases and 5 bases, in that order; junction bases with no gene match: 8. Here the CDR3 reads CASSWQTGGSYGYTF. Here the CDR3 DNA reads TGCGCCAGCAGCTGGCAGACAGGGGGTTCGTATGGCTACACCTTC.

This rearrangement joins TRBV7-8 to TRBJ2-4; possibly TRBD1 for D (6 bases). The CDR3 runs to 14 residues. The V end lost 5 bases, the J end lost 9 bases, and 17 bases lay between the germline ends. The V gene's germline CDR1 is SGHVS and CDR2 FQNEAQ. The CDR3 DNA follows: TGTGCCAGCAGCCTTAACCAGGGGCCTGGCATTCAGTACTTC. Translation: CASSLNQGPGIQYF.

This rearrangement joins TRBV10-3 to TRBJ1-1; perhaps TRBD1 as D (5 bases). Per the germline V gene, CDR1 is ENHRY and CDR2 is SYGVKD. This CDR3 has 13 residues. V was cut by 7 bases and J by 6 bases, with 15 bases left in between. CDR3 in amino acids: CAINGGSGSEAFF. Written as DNA, the CDR3 is TGTGCCATCAATGGGGGGTCAGGTTCTGAAGCTTTCTTT.

This chain links TRBV14 with TRBJ2-7; 7 bases are a match to TRBD1. Per the germline V gene, CDR1 is SGHDN and CDR2 is FVKESK. The CDR3 covers 18 residues. V was pared by 6 bases and J by 4 bases, with 21 bases of the junction left unmatched. The chain's CDR3 is CASSGQGTWDRVVYEQYF. The DNA for the CDR3 is TGTGCCAGCAGTGGGCAGGGGACGTGGGACAGAGTCGTTTACGAGCAGTACTTC. The variable domain in full, completed from reference TRBV14 and TRBJ2-7, reads EAGVTQFPSHSVIEKGQTVTLRCDPISGHDNLYWYRRVMGKEIKFLLHFVKESKQDESGMPNNRFLAERTGGTYSTLKVQPAELEDSGVYFCASSGQGTWDRVVYEQYFGPGTRLTVT.

The chain carries TRBV7-8 and TRBJ1-2; D remains ambiguous. The germline V and J ends were trimmed by 5 bases and 4 bases, with 8 bases remaining between them. The germline gives CDR1 SGHVS, CDR2 FQNEAQ. The CDR3 contains 12 residues. CDR3 nucleotides: TGTGCCAGCAGCCTGGGGAGCTATGGCTACACCTTC. It specifies CASSLGSYGYTF.

The chain uses TRBV4-1 and TRBJ2-7, with 12 bases that match TRBD2. The trim removed 4 bases at V and 4 bases at J, leaving 5 bases unmatched. The length of the CDR3 is 15 residues. Germline CDR1 and CDR2: MGHRA and YSYEKL. CDR3 DNA sequence: TGCGCCAGCAGCCGAGCTAGCGGGGGGGCTTACGAGCAGTACTTC. Amino acids: CASSRASGGAYEQYF.

This clone has just a few counts. Given the absence of the conserved phenylalanine or tryptophan at the CDR3 end, a read error is likely. The gene calls are TRBV2 and TRBJ1-5, with D hard to call. Germline-derived CDR1 and CDR2 are SNHLY and FYNNEI. This CDR3 spans 16 amino acids. V was clipped by 4 bases and J by 0 bases, with 13 bases between them. CDR3: CASSAVGLSSNQPQHV. CDR3 DNA: TGTGCCAGCAGTGCGGTAGGCTTATCTAGCAATCAGCCCCAGCATGTT.

The chain carries TRBV30 and TRBJ2-1; D is uncertain. CDR3 length equals 12 residues. V shed 4 bases and J shed 2 bases, with 6 bases lying between them. From germline, CDR1 is GTSNPN and CDR2 SVGIG (reference sequence). CDR3 protein: CAWTLTYNEQFF. Here the CDR3 DNA reads TGTGCCTGGACCCTAACCTACAATGAGCAGTTCTTC.

This clone appeared a single time. V is TRBV2 and J is TRBJ1-1; D perhaps matches TRBD1 (5 bases). CDR3 length: 14 amino acids. The germline CDR1 and CDR2 sequences are SNHLY and FYNNEI. V was pared by 2 bases and J by 4 bases, with 11 bases between. Written as DNA, the CDR3 is TGTGCCAGCAGTGAAATGGGGCGGTCCACTGAAGCTTTCTTT. Its translation is CASSEMGRSTEAFF.

The DNA for the CDR3 is TGTGCCAGCACGGGGGACAGGGGGCCAGATACGCAGTATTTT. It codes for CASTGDRGPDTQYF. The chain couples TRBV6-5 to TRBJ2-3; TRBD1 matches 12 bases. The CDR3 extends over 14 amino acids. Trimming took 7 bases from V and 4 from J; bases not matched to a gene: 3. Germline-derived CDR1 and CDR2 are MNHEY and SVGAGI.

The rearrangement joins TRBV29-1 to TRBJ2-7; D uncertain. This CDR3 contains 12 residues. Trimming cost V 4 bases and J 5 bases, with 12 bases left between them. The germline gives CDR1 SQVTM, CDR2 ANQGSEA. In DNA, the CDR3 is TGCAGCGTTGCCCCTCTGGAGAACGAGCAGTACTTC. It encodes CSVAPLENEQYF.